A selection of T cell receptor beta chains follows, all from one sample in a study of T cell repertoires in cytomegalovirus infection. These receptors have no known antigen. TCRdb recomputed calls from the reads with MiXCR, one row per CDR3 protein. The table lists 300,000 to 400,000 distinct CDR3 sequences, approximately 25% of them singletons, with about an eighth in the top ten. The sequencing here drew on cultured PBMCs, taken from culture after CMV antigen stimulation. These receptors were collected from a human donor in good health (CMV status not recorded). Some clones in this sample may be carry-over from other donors' samples. Each CDR3 is given with its conserved first and last residue. A D gene is named only where the DNA matches it firmly. Not all rows give a size; the values are once, few, many and, for expanded clones, a class.

v_gene	abundance	d_gene	j_gene	CDR3aa	CDR3nt
TRBV12-3/TRBV12-4	many	NA	TRBJ2-1	CASSFKAVFEQFF	TGTGCCAGCAGTTTTAAAGCAGTCTTTGAGCAGTTCTTC
TRBV5-4	few	NA	TRBJ1-1	CASSLAGVVNTEAFF	TGTGCCAGCAGCTTAGCAGGGGTTGTTAACACTGAAGCTTTCTTT
TRBV5-4	few	NA	TRBJ2-1	CASSPSGQLYNEQFF	TGTGCCAGCAGCCCAAGTGGACAGTTGTACAATGAGCAGTTCTTC
TRBV5-4	NA	TRBD2	TRBJ2-3	CASSYSGTTDTQYF	TGTGCCAGCAGCTATAGCGGGACTACAGATACGCAGTATTTT
TRBV12-3/TRBV12-4	NA	NA	TRBJ2-5	CASSPRRGSETQYF	TGTGCCAGCAGTCCACGTAGGGGCTCAGAGACCCAGTACTTC
TRBV9	NA	NA	TRBJ2-3	CASSVLPGAGGTDTQYF	TGTGCCAGCAGCGTCCTCCCGGGGGCAGGGGGCACAGATACGCAGTATTTT
TRBV12-3/TRBV12-4	few	NA	TRBJ2-2	CASSLKASGELFF	TGTGCCAGCAGTTTGAAGGCATCCGGGGAGCTGTTTTTT
TRBV7-9	many	NA	TRBJ1-1	CASSLERWGDGTEAFF	TGTGCCAGCAGCTTAGAGCGTTGGGGGGATGGCACTGAAGCTTTCTTT
TRBV18	few	TRBD2	TRBJ2-1	CASSPKLADEQFF	TGTGCCAGCTCACCAAAACTAGCGGATGAGCAGTTCTTC
TRBV12-3/TRBV12-4	few	NA	TRBJ2-1	CASSSAGAGNEQFF	TGTGCCAGCAGTTCCGCAGGGGCGGGGAATGAGCAGTTCTTC
TRBV7-2	NA	NA	TRBJ2-3	CASSLTLLETSTDTQYF	TGTGCCAGCAGCTTAACCTTACTAGAGACTAGCACAGATACGCAGTATTTT
TRBV5-4	NA	TRBD2	TRBJ2-5	CASSLPTSGGRETQYF	TGTGCCAGCAGCTTGCCTACTAGCGGAGGGCGGGAGACCCAGTACTTC
TRBV7-2	many	NA	TRBJ2-6	CASSLVGGVSGANVLTF	TGTGCCAGCAGCTTAGTGGGGGGCGTCTCTGGGGCCAACGTCCTGACTTTC
TRBV20-1	NA	NA	TRBJ2-3	CSARRTGTDTQYF	TGCAGTGCTAGAAGAACAGGGACCGATACGCAGTATTTT
TRBV11-2	NA	NA	TRBJ2-2	CASSPQGMGTGELFF	TGTGCCAGCAGCCCACAGGGTATGGGGACCGGGGAGCTGTTTTTT
TRBV12-3/TRBV12-4	many	NA	TRBJ2-2	CASSLVKNTGELFF	TGTGCCAGCAGTTTAGTCAAGAACACCGGGGAGCTGTTTTTT
TRBV25-1	NA	NA	TRBJ2-3	CASSETGLNTDTQYF	TGTGCCAGCAGTGAAACGGGACTTAACACAGATACGCAGTATTTT
TRBV5-1	NA	TRBD2	TRBJ2-1	CASSRDTSGSGNEQFF	TGCGCCAGCAGCCGCGACACTAGCGGGAGTGGTAATGAGCAGTTCTTC
TRBV6-6	NA	NA	TRBJ1-5	CASISQGYSNQPQHF	TGTGCCAGCATATCCCAGGGGTATAGCAATCAGCCCCAGCATTTT
TRBV9	NA	TRBD1	TRBJ2-1	CASSFWDRGRRNEQFF	TGTGCCAGCAGCTTTTGGGACAGGGGGCGGCGGAATGAGCAGTTCTTC
TRBV7-9	NA	NA	TRBJ1-5	CASSPKGGSQPQHF	TGTGCCAGCAGCCCTAAAGGGGGGAGTCAGCCCCAGCATTTT
TRBV20-1	once	TRBD1	TRBJ1-4	CSAQSLGGTNEKLFF	TGCAGTGCCCAATCCCTAGGGGGCACTAATGAAAAACTGTTTTTT
TRBV6-2/TRBV6-3	few	NA	TRBJ1-1	CASSLGPTGNTEAFF	TGTGCCAGCAGTTTGGGACCGACAGGGAACACTGAAGCTTTCTTT
TRBV5-5	NA	NA	TRBJ2-3	CASSLLTVGSTDTQYF	TGTGCCAGCAGCTTGTTAACTGTAGGTAGCACAGATACGCAGTATTTT
TRBV19	NA	NA	TRBJ1-5	CASSTGTQPQHF	TGTGCCAGTAGTACGGGTACTCAGCCCCAGCATTTT
TRBV7-2	many	NA	TRBJ1-2	CASSPDSGYGYTF	TGTGCCAGCAGCCCCGACAGTGGGTATGGCTACACCTTC
TRBV6-6	NA	TRBD1	TRBJ1-5	CASSGQGRYSNQPQHF	TGTGCCAGCAGCGGACAGGGACGGTATAGCAATCAGCCCCAGCATTTT
TRBV19	NA	TRBD2	TRBJ2-1	CASSTGLEYNEQFF	TGTGCCAGTAGTACGGGACTAGAGTACAATGAGCAGTTCTTC
TRBV7-2	many	NA	TRBJ1-3	CASSPGGGNTIYF	TGTGCCAGCAGCCCGGGAGGGGGAAACACCATATATTTT
TRBV28	NA	NA	TRBJ1-5	CASRLYSNQPQHF	TGTGCCAGCCGACTGTATAGCAATCAGCCCCAGCATTTT
TRBV7-2	many	NA	TRBJ1-5	CASSLAGNTAPQHF	TGTGCCAGCAGCTTAGCGGGGAATACGGCGCCCCAGCATTTT
TRBV19	few	NA	TRBJ1-6	CASSIVAGSPLHF	TGTGCCAGTAGTATAGTGGCCGGGTCACCCCTCCACTTT
TRBV6-4	NA	NA	TRBJ2-1	CASSDGSGNEQFF	TGTGCCAGCAGTGACGGCTCGGGGAATGAGCAGTTCTTC
TRBV20-1	NA	TRBD2	TRBJ2-1	CSARGHGAGGGEQFF	TGCAGTGCTAGGGGCCACGGGGCGGGAGGTGGAGAGCAGTTCTTC
TRBV10-2	few	NA	TRBJ2-1	CASSEWIFLYNEQFF	TGCGCCAGCAGTGAGTGGATTTTCCTATACAATGAGCAGTTCTTC
TRBV19	NA	TRBD1	TRBJ1-5	CASRGGQGRFQPQHF	TGTGCCAGTAGGGGGGGACAGGGGAGGTTTCAGCCCCAGCATTTT
TRBV7-9	many	NA	TRBJ1-3	CASSRSGNTIYF	TGTGCCAGCAGCCGTTCTGGAAACACCATATATTTT
TRBV11-3	NA	TRBD2	TRBJ2-1	CASSPAAGGLNEQFF	TGTGCCAGCAGCCCAGCAGCGGGAGGACTTAATGAGCAGTTCTTC
TRBV7-6	few	NA	TRBJ2-1	CASSPRTGKEQFF	TGTGCCAGCAGCCCCCGGACTGGCAAAGAGCAGTTCTTC
TRBV5-1	few	NA	TRBJ2-2	CASSLALGGLTGELFF	TGCGCCAGCAGCTTGGCCTTAGGAGGTCTAACCGGGGAGCTGTTTTTT
TRBV30	NA	NA	TRBJ2-5	CAWSATLGGGETQYF	TGTGCCTGGAGCGCTACCCTGGGAGGCGGTGAGACCCAGTACTTC
TRBV7-7	many	NA	TRBJ2-3	CASSLDRTDTQYF	TGTGCCAGCAGCTTAGACCGCACAGATACGCAGTATTTT
TRBV6-2/TRBV6-3	NA	NA	TRBJ2-1	CASSYSVVAATYNEQFF	TGTGCCAGCAGTTACTCCGTCGTAGCGGCCACCTACAATGAGCAGTTCTTC
TRBV20-1	few	NA	TRBJ2-2	CSARIPQGPSNTGELFF	TGCAGTGCTAGGATCCCCCAGGGGCCCTCTAACACCGGGGAGCTGTTTTTT
TRBV19	few	NA	TRBJ1-6	CASSWDYNSPLHF	TGTGCCAGTAGTTGGGATTATAATTCACCCCTCCACTTT
TRBV27	few	NA	TRBJ2-5	CASNKTYQETQYF	TGTGCCAGCAACAAGACGTACCAAGAGACCCAGTACTTC
TRBV2	NA	TRBD1	TRBJ2-1	CASSDARDSQFF	TGTGCCAGCAGTGACGCCCGGGACAGTCAGTTCTTC
TRBV7-2	many	NA	TRBJ2-5	CASSLVGTGGETQYF	TGTGCCAGCAGCTTAGTAGGTACTGGGGGAGAGACCCAGTACTTC
TRBV15	once	NA	TRBJ1-4	CATSEGQLEKLFF	TGTGCCACCAGCGAGGGACAACTTGAAAAACTGTTTTTT
TRBV6-2/TRBV6-3	few	NA	TRBJ2-7	CASTPYPWSSYEQYF	TGTGCCAGCACCCCTTATCCGTGGAGCTCCTACGAGCAGTACTTC
TRBV7-2	many	NA	TRBJ1-2	CASSPWQGGYTF	TGTGCCAGCAGCCCGTGGCAGGGCGGCTACACCTTC
TRBV12-3/TRBV12-4	few	NA	TRBJ1-1	CASSLRAGAEAFF	TGTGCCAGCAGTTTACGGGCCGGCGCTGAAGCTTTCTTT
TRBV27	NA	TRBD1	TRBJ2-7	CATRLAGTGSYEQYF	TGTGCCACCCGGTTGGCCGGGACAGGTTCCTACGAGCAGTACTTC
TRBV4-1	many	NA	TRBJ2-1	CASSQDVLGGQEQFF	TGCGCCAGCAGCCAAGATGTTCTAGGCGGCCAAGAGCAGTTCTTC
TRBV7-9	few	NA	TRBJ2-3	CASSSPGLTLTDTQYF	TGTGCCAGCAGCTCTCCGGGACTGACACTCACAGATACGCAGTATTTT
TRBV7-2	few	NA	TRBJ1-5	CASSLVSQNQPQHF	TGTGCCAGCAGCTTAGTATCCCAGAATCAGCCCCAGCATTTT
TRBV19	few	NA	TRBJ1-6	CASSTRRRADNSPLHF	TGTGCCAGTAGTACCCGGCGTCGGGCAGACAATTCACCCCTCCACTTT
TRBV7-8	NA	NA	TRBJ1-2	CASSLLPRGAGGYTF	TGTGCCAGCAGCTTACTCCCCAGGGGCGCAGGCGGCTACACCTTC
TRBV12-5	NA	NA	TRBJ2-5	CASGLGGGSETQYF	TGTGCTAGTGGTTTGGGGGGAGGCAGTGAGACCCAGTACTTC